The 28 T cell receptor beta chains reported below all come from one sample, sequenced in a study of human T cells and chemical hapten exposure. Stated time point: patch test 1, 2 weeks after DPC sensitization. The treatment denotes: therapeutic diphenylcyclopropenone sensitization with weekly scalp DPC. MiXCR was run by TCRdb on the RACE reads, yielding one entry per CDR3 protein. The table has more than 150,000 distinct CDR3 sequences, roughly 14% seen once. This specimen consisted of whole blood, obtained in connection with sensitization to the hapten diphenylcyclopropenone (DPC). The receptors here all came from a woman between 25 and 40 years old with alopecia areata. Some clones in this sample may be carry-over from other donors' samples.

This clonotype was seen a handful of times. The chain employs TRBV12-5 and TRBJ1-2; 9 nucleotides match TRBD1. The ends lost 7 bases at V and 8 bases at J; junction bases unmatched: 11. Germline V gene lookup returns CDR1 LGHNT and CDR2 FRNRAP. The CDR3 extends over 14 amino acids. In DNA, the CDR3 is TGTGCTAGTGCCCCGGGGGACAGGGTTTACGGCTACACCTTC. Residues: CASAPGDRVYGYTF. The full variable domain, its missing parts supplied by reference TRBV12-5 and TRBJ1-2, is DARVTQTPRHKVTEMGQEVTMRCQPILGHNTVFWYRQTMMQGLELLAYFRNRAPLDDSGMPKDRFSAEMPDATLATLKIQPSEPRDSAVYFCASAPGDRVYGYTFGSGTRLTVV.

This clonotype was recorded at least ten times. The V call is TRBV29-1, the J call TRBJ2-7, with 9 bases that match TRBD1. J gave up 6 bases and V 0 bases, and 3 bases lay outside the gene matches. The V gene's germline CDR1 is SQVTM and CDR2 ANQGSEA. This CDR3 comprises 13 residues. The DNA for the CDR3 is TGCAGCGTTGAAGATGGGGACAGGGCCGAGCAGTACTTC. It specifies CSVEDGDRAEQYF.

This clonotype turned up a few times. The J gene is TRBJ2-1, the V gene TRBV27; D is ambiguous. CDR1 MNHEY and CDR2 SMNVEV come from the germline V gene (reference sequence). The CDR3 is made up of 15 amino acids. V was trimmed by 3 bases and J by 0 bases, leaving 9 bases between them. The CDR3 loop reads CASSFLPGSYNEQFF. The CDR3 DNA sequence: TGTGCCAGCAGTTTTCTCCCCGGCTCCTACAATGAGCAGTTCTTC.

This clonotype was found many times. This sequence joins TRBV12-3 or TRBV12-4 and TRBJ2-7, with D possibly called TRBD1 or TRBD2 (5 bases each). The CDR3 length is 12 residues. Trimming cost V 6 bases and J 8 bases, with 14 bases left between them. The CDR3 DNA follows: TGTGCCAGCAGATGGGACCCTACGAAGCAGTACTTC. Amino acid sequence: CASRWDPTKQYF.

The chain links TRBV6-2 or TRBV6-3 to TRBJ2-3; the D is unclear. The V gene lost 6 bases and the J gene lost 2 bases, with 6 bases spanning the gap. CDR1 is MNHEY, CDR2 SVGEGT, per germline. The CDR3 sequence is 12 residues long. CDR3 nucleotides: TGTGCCAGCAGGAAAGACACAGATACGCAGTATTTT. Protein sequence: CASRKDTDTQYF.

The chain links TRBV6-1 to TRBJ2-7, with TRBD1 matching over 7 bases. CDR1 and CDR2 from the germline V gene are MNHNS and SASEGT. The CDR3 loop spans 16 amino acids. Trimming took 2 bases from V and 2 from J; bases not matched to a gene: 9. The CDR3: CASSEYPGTAAYEQYF. The CDR3 coding sequence is TGTGCCAGCAGTGAATATCCCGGGACAGCTGCCTACGAGCAGTACTTC.

The chain recombines TRBV10-3 with TRBJ2-1; 10 positions agree with TRBD2. Germline V CDR1 and CDR2: ENHRY, SYGVKD. With 6 bases clipped from V and 9 bases from J, the junction kept 11 bases outside the gene matches. CDR3 length equals 15 residues. In DNA, the CDR3 is TGTGCCATCAGGGAGGGTCTAGCGGGAGTCGGTGAGCAGTTCTTC. This gives the protein CAIREGLAGVGEQFF.

This clonotype was found many times. The chain has TRBV18 and TRBJ1-5, with D unclear. CDR1 KGHSH and CDR2 LQKENI come from the germline V gene. Trimming took 5 bases from V and 7 from J, leaving 15 bases between them. The CDR3 is 14 residues long. The CDR3 reads CASSSDGSRQPQHF. The CDR3 bases are TGTGCCAGCTCATCGGACGGTTCAAGGCAGCCCCAGCATTTT. The full variable domain, completed using reference TRBV18 and TRBJ1-5, is NAGVMQNPRHLVRRRGQEARLRCSPMKGHSHVYWYRQLPEEGLKFMVYLQKENIIDESGMPKERFSAEFPKEGPSILRIQQVVRGDSAAYFCASSSDGSRQPQHFGDGTRLSIL.

There are a few counts of this clonotype. The rearrangement joins TRBV28 to TRBJ1-2, with D possibly TRBD1 on 6 matching bases. Germline V gene sequence: CDR1 MDHEN, CDR2 SYDVKM. The ends were cut back, 4 bases at V and 4 bases at J, with 16 bases in the middle. The CDR3 loop spans 15 amino acids. The CDR3 nucleotides read TGTGCCAGCAGTTGGGACGCAGGGGAACTCTATGGCTACACCTTC. Protein: CASSWDAGELYGYTF.

This clonotype was counted a few times. Here the CDR3 reads CASSLTGARNSPLHF. DNA of the CDR3: TGTGCCAGCAGCTTAACAGGGGCGCGAAATTCACCCCTCCACTTT. V gene TRBV11-2 combines with J gene TRBJ1-6, with 7 bases lining up with TRBD1. CDR1 SGHAT and CDR2 FQNNGV come from the germline V gene. The J segment lost 7 bases and the V segment lost 2 bases, leaving 5 bases of the junction unmatched. The CDR3 covers 15 residues.

Only a few counts were recorded for this clonotype. The V call is TRBV11-1, the J call TRBJ2-1; D gene unclear. V was clipped by 6 bases and J by 2 bases, with 8 bases between them. CDR3 length: 13 amino acids. Germline loops: CDR1 SGHAT, CDR2 FQDESV (reference sequence). CDR3: CASSALTYNEQFF. Here the CDR3 DNA reads TGTGCCAGCAGTGCACTAACCTACAATGAGCAGTTCTTC.

The CDR3 nucleotides are TGCAGTGCTCGAGGGACAGGCGCCCACGATTGGGAGCCCCAGCATTTT. It is translated as CSARGTGAHDWEPQHF. This chain uses TRBV20-1 with TRBJ1-5; 8 nucleotides align to TRBD1. The V and J ends lost 5 bases and 8 bases, in that order; junction bases with no gene match: 17. The germline CDR1 and CDR2 sequences are DFQATT and SNEGSKA (reference sequence). This CDR3 contains 16 residues.

V is TRBV5-1 and J is TRBJ2-3; 9 bases are a match to TRBD2. Germline CDR1 reads SGHRS; CDR2 reads YFSETQ. The CDR3 loop spans 17 amino acids. Trimming took 1 base from V and 2 from J; bases not matched to a gene: 8. Written as DNA, the CDR3 is TGCGCCAGCAGCTTGAAGTCTAGCGGGGAGCACACAGATACGCAGTATTTT. This codes for CASSLKSSGEHTDTQYF.

In this sample, this clonotype turned up a few times. The CDR3 sequence is CASSLASLAGGPDTQYF. CDR3 in DNA: TGTGCCAGCAGCTTAGCCTCCCTAGCGGGAGGCCCAGATACGCAGTATTTT. This chain joins TRBV7-8 and TRBJ2-3; 11 bases line up with TRBD2. The trim removed 0 bases at V and 4 bases at J, leaving 6 bases unmatched. There are 17 residues in the CDR3. Germline V gene sequence: CDR1 SGHVS, CDR2 FQNEAQ. The whole variable domain, remainder taken from reference TRBV7-8 and TRBJ2-3, is GAGVSQSPRYKVAKRGQDVALRCDPISGHVSLFWYQQALGQGPEFLTYFQNEAQLDKSGLPSDRFFAERPEGSVSTLKIQRTQQEDSAVYLCASSLASLAGGPDTQYFGPGTRLTVL.

This clonotype was counted many times. Here the CDR3 reads CASSFDSFRPYEQYF. The CDR3 DNA sequence: TGTGCCAGCAGTTTTGACAGCTTCCGACCCTACGAGCAGTACTTC. The gene calls are TRBV6-2 or TRBV6-3 and TRBJ2-7; a weak D match, TRBD1 (5 bases). Germline V CDR1 and CDR2: MNHEY, SVGEGT. V dropped 4 bases and J dropped 2 bases, with 15 bases sitting between them. This CDR3 spans 15 amino acids.

This clonotype was found many times. This chain joins TRBV11-2 and TRBJ1-2, with a possible D match to TRBD1 (5 bases). The CDR3 sequence is 13 residues long. With 4 bases removed from V and 8 bases from J, the gap between germline ends came to 14 bases. Germline V gives CDR1 SGHAT, CDR2 FQNNGV. As DNA, the CDR3 is TGTGCCAGCAGCTCACCGGGGCGCGCGGGCTACACCTTC. It yields the protein CASSSPGRAGYTF.

The V gene is TRBV18, the J gene TRBJ2-3, with TRBD2 as a possible D gene (6 bases). Trimming removed 6 bases at V and 6 bases at J, with 16 bases between. From germline, CDR1 is KGHSH and CDR2 LQKENI. CDR3 length equals 14 residues. The CDR3 is CASSETRGTDTQYF. The DNA of the CDR3 is TGTGCCAGCTCGGAGACTAGAGGAACCGATACGCAGTATTTT.

The genes are TRBV15 and TRBJ2-3; 7 bases are shared with TRBD1. Germline values: CDR1 LNHNV, CDR2 YYDKDF (reference sequence). This CDR3 region has 15 residues. Trimming took 5 bases from V and 1 from J; bases not matched to a gene: 6. The CDR3 loop reads CATSGDRVGTDTQYF. In DNA form, the CDR3 reads TGTGCCACCAGCGGCGACAGGGTCGGCACAGATACGCAGTATTTT.

V gene TRBV20-1 combines with J gene TRBJ2-5; no definite D call. The CDR3 totals 10 residues. Germline V gene sequence: CDR1 DFQATT, CDR2 SNEGSKA (reference sequence). The ends were cut back, 6 bases at V and 0 bases at J, with 2 bases in the middle. This CDR3 is CSADQETQYF. CDR3 DNA: TGCAGTGCCGACCAAGAGACCCAGTACTTC.

This clonotype was recorded a few times. The V gene is TRBV3-1, the J gene TRBJ2-2; D is uncertain. Germline-derived CDR1 and CDR2 are LGHDT and YNNKEL (reference sequence). V lost 1 base and J lost 6, with 6 bases in between. This CDR3 region has 13 residues. The chain's CDR3 is CASSQGTAGELFF. The DNA for the CDR3 is TGTGCCAGCAGCCAAGGAACCGCCGGGGAGCTGTTTTTT.

This clonotype was counted a few times. V gene TRBV11-2 combines with J gene TRBJ2-1, with 10 bases matching TRBD2. This CDR3 has 21 amino acids. CDR1 and CDR2 from the germline V gene are SGHAT and FQNNGV. V lost 0 bases and J lost 7; bases outside the gene matches: 21. The CDR3 bases are TGTGCCAGCAGCTTAGAATCGCTGCTAGCGGGAGTGTCTTTTCTGATTAATGAGCAGTTCTTC. Its translation: CASSLESLLAGVSFLINEQFF.

The chain uses TRBV7-6 and TRBJ2-2; unclear D gene. The CDR3 contains 13 residues. V lost 5 bases to trimming and J lost 0 bases, with 4 bases between them. CDR1 is SGHVS, CDR2 FNYEAQ, per germline. CDR3 in amino acids: CASSTSNTGELFF. Here the CDR3 DNA reads TGTGCCAGCAGCACATCGAACACCGGGGAGCTGTTTTTT.

The chain recombines TRBV20-1 with TRBJ1-5; 9 nucleotides agree with TRBD1. Germline V lookup: CDR1 DFQATT, CDR2 SNEGSKA (reference sequence). This CDR3 spans 14 amino acids. V shed 6 bases, J shed 5 bases, and the junction held 8 bases outside the gene matches. In nucleotides, the CDR3 is TGCAGTGCAGCCGGGACAGGGTATTATCAGCCCCAGCATTTT. As protein: CSAAGTGYYQPQHF.

This clonotype was seen ten or more times. The gene calls are TRBV10-3 and TRBJ2-3; 10 bases are a match to TRBD1. Trimming at V came to 5 bases and at J to 4 bases, leaving 12 bases not matched to a gene. The germline V gene has CDR1 ENHRY and CDR2 SYGVKD. This CDR3 is 17 amino acids long. CDR3 coding DNA: TGTGCCATCAGTTTCTTATCCGGGACAGGGGTATCAGATACGCAGTATTTT. This translates into CAISFLSGTGVSDTQYF.

This chain joins TRBV5-1 and TRBJ1-1; 7 positions agree with TRBD1. Trimming cost V 4 bases and J 4 bases; bases outside gene matches: 4. There are 13 residues in the CDR3. The germline V gene encodes CDR1 SGHRS and CDR2 YFSETQ. Here the CDR3 reads CASSLTGITEAFF. For the CDR3, the DNA is TGCGCCAGCAGCCTGACAGGGATCACTGAAGCTTTCTTT.

V usage is TRBV6-6 and J usage is TRBJ1-1, with TRBD1 identical over 8 bases. Germline V gives CDR1 MNHNY, CDR2 SVGAGI (reference sequence). The CDR3 covers 16 residues. J lost 6 bases, V lost 5 bases, and 14 bases had no gene match. CDR3 loop: CASSTGQGRRWPEAFF. The CDR3 DNA follows: TGTGCCAGCAGTACCGGACAGGGCCGCCGATGGCCTGAAGCTTTCTTT.

The CDR3 sequence: CASSGAFRGATDTQYF. DNA for the CDR3: TGTGCCAGCAGTGGTGCTTTTCGGGGCGCCACAGATACGCAGTATTTT. This sequence joins TRBV28 and TRBJ2-3; possibly TRBD1 or TRBD2 for D (5 bases each). This CDR3 is built from 16 residues. Between the trimmed V and J ends, which lost 5 bases and 2 bases, there was a span of 17 bases. CDR1 and CDR2 (germline): MDHEN, SYDVKM.

This clonotype has a handful of counts. This chain links TRBV29-1 with TRBJ2-3, with D possibly being TRBD1 (5 bases). The CDR3 has 11 residues. Germline V gene lookup returns CDR1 SQVTM and CDR2 ANQGSEA. The germline V and J ends were trimmed by 5 bases and 6 bases, with 9 bases remaining between them. This CDR3 reads CSVRRGDTQYF. Written as DNA, the CDR3 is TGCAGCGTTCGAAGGGGCGATACGCAGTATTTT.